This T cell receptor beta chain originates from a study of T cell repertoires in cytomegalovirus infection. Study overall: The public TCR beta signatures pointed to both CMV infection and matching HLA type. The study, taken as a whole, reports: The cumulative frequency of public TCR beta families distinguished individuals who carried CMV together with the relevant HLA. HLA-C-restricted CMV-specific TCR beta clonotypes were dominant in the ex vivo response.

In its sample, this clonotype was seen many times. Its target is not known. TCRdb reanalysed the reads using MiXCR and keeps one entry per CDR3 protein. Among around 450,000 distinct CDR3 sequences, over 9% were seen once, and the ten largest hold roughly 10%. The V and J ends lost 5 bases and 0 bases respectively, with 11 bases between them. CDR1 MNHEY and CDR2 SMNVEV come from the germline V gene (reference sequence). CDR3 size: 14 residues. The V and J genes are TRBV27 and TRBJ2-7; a weak D match, TRBD2 (6 bases). This TCR came from a human donor in good health (CMV status not recorded). Some clones in this sample may be carry-over from other donors' samples. Sequencing used PBMCs. CDR3 coding DNA: TGTGCCAGCAGTCCGGGAGCGACCTCCTACGAGCAGTACTTC. Its protein product is CASSPGATSYEQYF.